Presented here are 13 T cell receptor beta chains from one specimen sequenced in a study of T cells after yellow fever vaccination. TCRdb ran MiXCR on the 5' RACE reads and lists one entry per CDR3 protein. There are 500,000 to 550,000 distinct CDR3 sequences in the sample; just over 20% occur only once, and approximately 16% lies in the top ten. Material: PBMCs, obtained less than 25 days after the first yellow fever vaccination. These receptors originate from a man aged 18-30 years who received the YFV17D yellow fever vaccine.

This clonotype was detected only a few times. This chain links TRBV12-3 or TRBV12-4 with TRBJ1-6; no reliable D call. V was clipped by 7 bases and J by 5 bases, with 12 bases between them. This CDR3 spans 14 amino acids. The CDR3 sequence: CASTPTAHNSPLHF. The CDR3 bases are TGTGCCAGCACTCCGACCGCACATAATTCACCCCTCCACTTT.

J is TRBJ2-2 and V is TRBV10-3, with 7 nucleotides matching TRBD1. Germline V gives CDR1 ENHRY, CDR2 SYGVKD. The CDR3 is made up of 14 amino acids. V was pared by 6 bases and J by 1 base, with 2 bases of the junction left unmatched. CDR3 in amino acids: CAISRDRNTGELFF. CDR3 coding DNA: TGTGCCATCAGCCGGGACAGGAACACCGGGGAGCTGTTTTTT.

The V and J genes are TRBV6-5 and TRBJ2-4; D gene ambiguous. Germline CDR1 is MNHEY and CDR2 is SVGAGI. The CDR3 has 15 residues. The V gene lost 0 bases and the J gene lost 7 bases, with 13 bases spanning the gap. The CDR3 coding sequence is TGTGCCAGCAGTTACTCACCCTTTGGCGGCAACATTCAGTACTTC. Encoded protein: CASSYSPFGGNIQYF.

In this sample, this clonotype turned up a few times. The chain uses TRBV7-6 and TRBJ2-5; tentatively, D is TRBD1 (5 bases). Germline V gene sequence: CDR1 SGHVS, CDR2 FNYEAQ. Deletions cut 5 bases from V and 2 bases from J, with 27 bases between. The CDR3 runs 19 residues. The CDR3 spells CASSLTSGPWGLIQETQYF. In nucleotides, the CDR3 is TGTGCCAGCAGCCTGACCTCGGGCCCCTGGGGCTTAATACAAGAGACCCAGTACTTC.

The chain recombines TRBV7-2 with TRBJ2-1; D possibly corresponds to TRBD2 (6 bases). CDR1 and CDR2 (germline): SGHTA, FQGNSA. Trimming left V 0 bases short and J 3 bases short, with 12 bases between. This CDR3 comprises 16 residues. CDR3: CASSLAGGAIYNEQFF. CDR3 sequence (DNA): TGTGCCAGCAGCTTAGCCGGGGGAGCCATCTACAATGAGCAGTTCTTC.

The V gene is TRBV5-1, the J gene TRBJ1-5; a weak D match, TRBD1 (5 bases). V shed 4 bases and J shed 1 base, with 12 bases lying between them. The CDR3 extends over 15 amino acids. From germline, CDR1 is SGHRS and CDR2 YFSETQ. The CDR3 region is CASSAVGGSNQPQHF. In DNA, the CDR3 is TGCGCCAGCAGCGCCGTCGGGGGGAGCAATCAGCCCCAGCATTTT.

The CDR3 here is CASLDVRTNEKLFF. CDR3 coding DNA: TGCGCCAGCCTCGACGTAAGGACCAATGAAAAACTGTTTTTT. J is TRBJ1-4 and V is TRBV4-1; D not certain. Per the germline V gene, CDR1 is MGHRA and CDR2 is YSYEKL. This CDR3 comprises 14 residues. V lost 8 bases and J 5 bases, leaving 15 bases between the germline ends.

This rearrangement joins TRBV7-2 to TRBJ2-3; D might be TRBD2 (7 bases). Germline CDR1 SGHTA, CDR2 FQGNSA. This CDR3 has 15 amino acids. Trimming pared 1 base from V and 5 bases from J, leaving 13 bases between. In nucleotides, the CDR3 is TGTGCCAGCAGCTTAGTGGCGGGGGCCCAAGATACGCAGTATTTT. Translating gives CASSLVAGAQDTQYF. Looking up the rest from reference TRBV7-2 and TRBJ2-3 gives the full variable domain: GAGVSQSPSNKVTEKGKDVELRCDPISGHTALYWYRQSLGQGLEFLIYFQGNSAPDKSGLPSDRFSAERTGGSVSTLTIQRTQQEDSAVYLCASSLVAGAQDTQYFGPGTRLTVL.

This chain links TRBV6-2 or TRBV6-3 with TRBJ2-3, with D unresolved. CDR3 size: 18 residues. Germline assignment: CDR1 MNHEY and CDR2 SVGEGT. V gave up 4 bases and J gave up 6 bases, with 26 bases separating them. The CDR3 coding sequence is TGTGCCAGCAGTTGGCGACTGCCTAGGAGAGGCAAGGGTGATACGCAGTATTTT. It translates to CASSWRLPRRGKGDTQYF.

This chain joins TRBV28 and TRBJ1-2; 7 bases line up with TRBD1. The CDR3 spans 14 residues. V shed 5 bases, J shed 4 bases, and the junction held 7 bases outside the gene matches. Per the germline V gene, CDR1 is MDHEN and CDR2 is SYDVKM. The CDR3 sequence is CASSDQGVPYGYTF. The CDR3 bases are TGTGCCAGCAGTGACCAGGGGGTCCCCTATGGCTACACCTTC.

This clonotype was counted a few times. The J gene is TRBJ1-2, the V gene TRBV9, with 9 bases matching TRBD1. The CDR3 contains 16 residues. Germline-derived CDR1 and CDR2 are SGDLS and YYNGEE. The ends lost 4 bases at V and 1 base at J; junction bases unmatched: 8. Here the CDR3 reads CASSTPGQGINYGYTF. CDR3 nucleotides: TGTGCCAGCAGCACCCCCGGACAGGGGATTAACTATGGCTACACCTTC.

The rearrangement links TRBV9 to TRBJ1-6, with no clear D. V was clipped by 3 bases and J by 11 bases, with 15 bases between them. Germline lookup yields CDR1 SGDLS and CDR2 YYNGEE. The CDR3 totals 14 residues. The CDR3 sequence is CASSAPGARTPLHF. The CDR3 nucleotides read TGTGCCAGCAGCGCCCCCGGAGCAAGGACACCCCTCCACTTT.

The chain links TRBV10-1 to TRBJ2-5, with D possibly TRBD2 on 5 matching bases. Germline assignment: CDR1 WNHNN and CDR2 SYGVQD (reference sequence). Trimming cost V 4 bases and J 5 bases, with 11 bases left between them. The length of the CDR3 is 13 residues. CDR3: CASSATRGETQYF. The CDR3, as DNA: TGCGCCAGCAGTGCAACCCGGGGTGAGACCCAGTACTTC.